The 22 T cell receptor beta chains below were found in one sample sequenced in a study of blood T cells in healthy people across ages. Alongside a J-beta primer mix, a sample-barcoded 5' primer served in a second PCR lasting roughly 6 to 11 cycles. TCRdb passed the 5' RACE reads through MiXCR, listing each CDR3 protein once. The sample has roughly 1 million distinct CDR3 sequences, under 30% seen once. These records were also assigned to another study, of T cells of mothers and their children.

The sample was blood. These receptors were collected from a girl aged 2 to 10 in good health.

This clonotype was observed many times. CDR3 nucleotides: TGCAGCGTTGAACTGGCAGGAGCCTACGAGCAGTACTTC. Translating it yields CSVELAGAYEQYF. V usage is TRBV29-1 and J usage is TRBJ2-7; D is uncertain. The V and J ends lost 2 bases and 2 bases respectively, with 10 bases between them. CDR3 length equals 13 residues. Per germline, CDR1 SQVTM and CDR2 ANQGSEA.

The CDR3 loop is CSARRAGASNTGELFF. The CDR3 DNA is TGCAGTGCTCGACGAGCGGGAGCTTCGAACACCGGGGAGCTGTTTTTT. V and J are TRBV20-1 and TRBJ2-2; 8 bases line up with TRBD2. Germline CDR1 is DFQATT and CDR2 is SNEGSKA (reference sequence). The CDR3 sequence is 16 residues long. V gave up 5 bases and J gave up 0 bases; unmatched junction bases: 8.

The table lists this clonotype with a few counts. The chain combines TRBV3-1 with TRBJ2-5; 7 bases agree with TRBD2. The ends lost 3 bases at V and 5 bases at J; junction bases unmatched: 9. Germline V gene data show CDR1 as LGHDT and CDR2 as YNNKEL (reference sequence). The CDR3 contains 15 residues. CDR3 amino acids: CASSQTSTEWETQYF. The CDR3 region has the DNA TGTGCCAGCAGCCAGACTAGCACGGAGTGGGAGACCCAGTACTTC.

This clonotype was detected only a few times. V gene TRBV12-3 or TRBV12-4 combines with J gene TRBJ1-1, with TRBD1 as a possible D gene (5 bases). V dropped 1 base and J dropped 0 bases, with 9 bases sitting between them. The CDR3 extends over 15 amino acids. CDR3 nucleotides: TGTGCCAGCAGTTTAGATGGGACCCTGAACACTGAAGCTTTCTTT. Its protein is CASSLDGTLNTEAFF.

This clonotype was seen a few times. V usage is TRBV6-2 or TRBV6-3 and J usage is TRBJ1-2; 9 nucleotides match TRBD1. V dropped 8 bases and J dropped 8; count of bases not matched to a gene: 6. Germline V gives CDR1 MNHEY, CDR2 SVGEGT. There are 12 residues in the CDR3. CDR3 sequence (DNA): TGTGCCAGCTGGACAGGGGCGGAGGGCTACACCTTC. This sequence encodes CASWTGAEGYTF.

This clonotype was detected a few times. The rearrangement joins TRBV7-9 to TRBJ2-1; the D is unclear. CDR1 is SEHNR and CDR2 is FQNEAQ in the germline V gene (reference sequence). V was pared by 5 bases and J by 9 bases, with 14 bases between. CDR3 length: 13 amino acids. CDR3 nucleotides: TGTGCCAGCAGCCAACTCCTCTTTTTTGAGCAGTTCTTC. Protein: CASSQLLFFEQFF.

The chain combines TRBV19 with TRBJ1-2, with TRBD1 identical over 7 bases. Trimming took 3 bases from V and 4 from J; bases not matched to a gene: 8. The CDR3 has 15 amino acids. Germline CDR1 is LNHDA and CDR2 is SQIVND (reference sequence). CDR3 region: CASSIEGQPFYGYTF. The DNA of the CDR3 is TGTGCCAGTAGTATTGAGGGACAGCCCTTCTATGGCTACACCTTC. The full variable domain, in which reference TRBV19 and TRBJ1-2 provide the parts outside the CDR3, is DGGITQSPKYLFRKEGQNVTLSCEQNLNHDAMYWYRQDPGQGLRLIYYSQIVNDFQKGDIAEGYSVSREKKESFPLTVTSAQKNPTAFYLCASSIEGQPFYGYTFGSGTRLTVV.

This clonotype was found a few times. This rearrangement joins TRBV7-2 to TRBJ2-5, with D uncertain. With 1 base removed from V and 1 base from J, the gap between germline ends came to 13 bases. CDR3 length: 16 amino acids. CDR1 and CDR2 from the germline V gene are SGHTA and FQGNSA. CDR3 loop: CASSLGAVTSQETQYF. The CDR3 nucleotides are TGTGCCAGCAGCTTAGGGGCAGTGACATCCCAAGAGACCCAGTACTTC.

This clonotype was seen a few times. V gene TRBV11-1 combines with J gene TRBJ2-1; 7 positions agree with TRBD2. The CDR3 is 15 residues long. After removal of 5 bases from V and 2 bases from J, the junction contained 6 bases not matched to a gene. Germline CDR1 reads SGHAT; CDR2 reads FQDESV (reference sequence). The CDR3 reads CASSAAGETYNEQFF. CDR3 in DNA: TGTGCCAGCAGCGCCGCGGGAGAGACCTACAATGAGCAGTTCTTC.

V usage is TRBV18 and J usage is TRBJ2-1; D unclear. Germline V gene data show CDR1 as KGHSH and CDR2 as LQKENI. V gave up 2 bases and J gave up 10 bases, with 15 bases separating them. This CDR3 is built from 14 residues. The CDR3 DNA is TGTGCCAGCTCACCAGTCATGGCCCTCTCGGAGCAGTTCTTC. This sequence encodes CASSPVMALSEQFF.

This chain uses TRBV7-2 with TRBJ2-1; possible D gene TRBD2, 5 bases. The assigned J gene may be wrong: the sequence end matches TRBJ2-5 better. There are 16 residues in the CDR3. Per germline, CDR1 SGHTA and CDR2 FQGNSA. The CDR3 nucleotides are TGTGCCAGCAGCTCGGGCAACCGTAGAGAGGGCGAGACCCAGTACTTC. It encodes CASSSGNRREGETQYF.

This clonotype has just a few counts. This chain joins TRBV29-1 and TRBJ1-4; weak D call: TRBD1 (6 bases). This CDR3 is built from 15 residues. The V end was cut by 7 bases, the J end by 5 bases, with 20 bases between. CDR1 is SQVTM, CDR2 ANQGSEA, per germline. CDR3 coding DNA: TGCAGCGCTTACTCGGCAGGGGATGAAAATGAAAAACTGTTTTTT. It is translated as CSAYSAGDENEKLFF.

This clonotype turned up a few times. V gene TRBV24-1 combines with J gene TRBJ2-1, with D hard to call. This CDR3 is 13 amino acids long. V was clipped by 4 bases and J by 7 bases, with 10 bases between them. In germline, CDR1 is KGHDR, CDR2 SFDVKD. CDR3 coding DNA: TGTGCCACCAGTGACTGGCCGTTAAATGAGCAGTTCTTC. Translated, it gives CATSDWPLNEQFF.

The chain combines TRBV5-6 with TRBJ1-1, with D possibly being TRBD1 (5 bases). The ends were cut back, 4 bases at V and 5 bases at J, with 21 bases in the middle. Germline V CDR1 and CDR2: SGHDT, YYEEEE. The length of the CDR3 is 16 residues. The CDR3 DNA reads as TGTGCCAGCAGCCCTTGGGGGTTGGCGATGGGGACTGAAGCTTTCTTT. Its protein is CASSPWGLAMGTEAFF.

The chain combines TRBV11-2 with TRBJ2-5; D is unresolved. The J call may not be correct, given that the DNA end is closer to TRBJ2-1. The CDR3 length is 14 residues. CDR1 and CDR2 from the germline V gene are SGHAT and FQNNGV. CDR3 bases: TGTGCCAGCAGCTTAGATGCAATGGAGTTGTCGCAGTTCTTC. It codes for CASSLDAMELSQFF.

V usage is TRBV6-2 or TRBV6-3 and J usage is TRBJ2-5; 7 positions agree with TRBD1. Germline CDR1 MNHEY, CDR2 SVGEGT. The CDR3 length is 15 residues. With V trimmed by 5 bases and J by 4 bases, 10 bases remained unmatched. Here the CDR3 DNA reads TGTGCCAGCAGTCACCGACAGGGCGGAACAGAGACCCAGTACTTC. It is translated as CASSHRQGGTETQYF.

The chain uses TRBV29-1 and TRBJ2-5, with 7 positions matching TRBD1. V lost 1 base and J lost 9; bases outside the gene matches: 14. The germline V gene encodes CDR1 SQVTM and CDR2 ANQGSEA. This CDR3 has 15 amino acids. In nucleotides, the CDR3 is TGCAGCGTTGAAGCGCCGGGACAGCAACCCTGGGCCCAGTACTTC. Translated, it gives CSVEAPGQQPWAQYF.

V gene TRBV5-1 combines with J gene TRBJ2-7; TRBD1 agrees at 8 bases. Germline V gene sequence: CDR1 SGHRS, CDR2 YFSETQ. The CDR3 is 15 amino acids. V shed 1 base, J shed 5 bases, and the junction held 8 bases outside the gene matches. The CDR3 sequence: CASSLRDRSTHEQYF. As DNA, the CDR3 is TGCGCCAGCAGCTTGAGGGACAGGTCAACCCACGAGCAGTACTTC. Supplemented by reference TRBV5-1 and TRBJ2-7, the full variable domain reads KAGVTQTPRYLIKTRGQQVTLSCSPISGHRSVSWYQQTPGQGLQFLFEYFSETQRNKGNFPGRFSGRQFSNSRSEMNVSTLELGDSALYLCASSLRDRSTHEQYFGPGTRLTVT.

This clonotype was recorded only once. V and J are TRBV5-1 and TRBJ2-3, with TRBD2 matching over 10 bases. The ends lost 1 base at V and 4 bases at J; junction bases unmatched: 6. The germline CDR1 and CDR2 sequences are SGHRS and YFSETQ. This CDR3 spans 16 amino acids. The DNA of the CDR3 is TGCGCCAGCAGCTTGTATTCTAGCGGGAGTTCAGATACGCAGTATTTT. Translation gives CASSLYSSGSSDTQYF.

This chain links TRBV12-3 or TRBV12-4 with TRBJ1-2; perhaps TRBD1 as D (5 bases). The CDR3 runs to 13 residues. Trimming pared 5 bases from V and 4 bases from J, leaving 11 bases between. As DNA, the CDR3 is TGTGCCAGCAGTGGGACTCTCCGCTATGGCTACACCTTC. Residues: CASSGTLRYGYTF.

This clonotype was observed a handful of times. The V gene is TRBV20-1, the J gene TRBJ2-1, with D possibly being TRBD1 or TRBD2 (5 bases each). This CDR3 is built from 11 residues. V was shortened by 3 bases and J by 12 bases, with 12 bases between the two germline ends. Germline assignment: CDR1 DFQATT and CDR2 SNEGSKA (reference sequence). The CDR3 nucleotides read TGCAGTGCTAGCGAGGGACCCGGGCAGTTCTTC. This sequence encodes CSASEGPGQFF.

The gene calls are TRBV5-5 and TRBJ1-4; D remains ambiguous. V was shortened by 0 bases and J by 8 bases, with 8 bases between the two germline ends. Germline V gene lookup returns CDR1 SGHKS and CDR2 YYEKEE (reference sequence). This CDR3 is built from 13 residues. CDR3 nucleotides: TGTGCCAGCAGCTTGGCATCACCAGAAAAACTGTTTTTT. Its protein is CASSLASPEKLFF.